The present T cell receptor beta chain was sequenced within a study of blood T cell repertoires in COVID-19. Across the study: The cDNA or gDNA used as material had been derived from T cells, B-cell-depleted T cells, or PBMCs.

Per the study methods: Counts of nucleated cells, estimated from reference gene primer amplification, were obtained. Here immunoSEQ multiplex PCR was the method, and the copy in TCRdb shows in-frame clones only, minus some. Clone size and V and J calls were adopted from that table, with D and trimming inferred from the DNA. This table holds more than 80,000 clones, roughly four fifths found once. J gave up 3 bases and V 6 bases, and 3 bases lay outside the gene matches. CDR3 length: 13 amino acids. The sample comprised peripheral blood. V gene TRBV12-3 or TRBV12-4 combines with J gene TRBJ1-1; 8 nucleotides align to TRBD1. The origin of this receptor is a woman aged 55 to 70 with acute or convalescent COVID-19. CDR3 residues: CASSRDRHTEAFF. In DNA, the CDR3 is TGTGCCAGCAGCCGGGACAGGCACACTGAAGCTTTCTTT.